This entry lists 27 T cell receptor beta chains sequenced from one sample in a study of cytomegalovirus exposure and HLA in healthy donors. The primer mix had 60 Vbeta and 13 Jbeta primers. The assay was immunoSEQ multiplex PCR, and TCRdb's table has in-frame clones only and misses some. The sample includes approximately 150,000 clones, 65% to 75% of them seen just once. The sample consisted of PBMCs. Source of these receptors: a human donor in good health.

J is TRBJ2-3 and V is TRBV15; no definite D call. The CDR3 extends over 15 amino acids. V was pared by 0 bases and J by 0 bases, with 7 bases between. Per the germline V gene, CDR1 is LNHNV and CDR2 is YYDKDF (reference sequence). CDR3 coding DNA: TGTGCCACCAGCAGAGATACCAGGAGCACAGATACGCAGTATTTT. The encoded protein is CATSRDTRSTDTQYF.

The CDR3 nucleotides are TGTGCCAGCAGATCCCCAGGGGGCTTTGGTGAAGCTTTCTTT. Translation: CASRSPGGFGEAFF. This chain links TRBV25-1 with TRBJ1-1, with TRBD1 matching 8 bases. V trimming: 6 bases; J trimming: 7 bases; junction bases outside the gene matches: 10. The CDR3 spans 14 residues. Per germline, CDR1 MGHDK and CDR2 SYGVNS.

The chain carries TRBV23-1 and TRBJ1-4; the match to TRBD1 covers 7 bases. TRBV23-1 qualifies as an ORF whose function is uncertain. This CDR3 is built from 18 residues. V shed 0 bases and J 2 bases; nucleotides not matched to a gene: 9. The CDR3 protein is CASSQSDDRVLTNEKLFF. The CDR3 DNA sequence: TGCGCCAGCAGTCAATCGGATGACAGGGTTTTGACTAATGAAAAACTGTTTTTT.

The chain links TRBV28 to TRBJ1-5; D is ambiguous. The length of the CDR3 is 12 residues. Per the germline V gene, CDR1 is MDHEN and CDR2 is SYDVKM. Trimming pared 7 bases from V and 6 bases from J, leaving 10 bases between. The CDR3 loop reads CASNLVRQPQHF. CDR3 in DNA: TGTGCCAGCAACCTGGTGCGTCAGCCCCAGCATTTT. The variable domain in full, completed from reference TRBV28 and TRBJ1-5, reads DVKVTQSSRYLVKRTGEKVFLECVQDMDHENMFWYRQDPGLGLRLIYFSYDVKMKEKGDIPEGYSVSREKKERFSLILESASTNQTSMYLCASNLVRQPQHFGDGTRLSIL.

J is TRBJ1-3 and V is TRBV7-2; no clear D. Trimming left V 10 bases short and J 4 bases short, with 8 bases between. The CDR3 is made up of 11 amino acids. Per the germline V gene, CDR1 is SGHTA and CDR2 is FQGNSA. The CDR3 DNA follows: TGTGCCATAGCGCGGGGAAACACCATATATTTT. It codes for CAIARGNTIYF.

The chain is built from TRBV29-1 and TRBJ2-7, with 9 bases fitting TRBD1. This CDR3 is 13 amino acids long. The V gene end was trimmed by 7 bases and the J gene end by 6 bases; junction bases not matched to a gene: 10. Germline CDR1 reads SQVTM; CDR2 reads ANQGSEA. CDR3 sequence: CSGTGTGPREQYF. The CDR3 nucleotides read TGCAGCGGTACCGGGACAGGGCCTCGCGAGCAGTACTTC.

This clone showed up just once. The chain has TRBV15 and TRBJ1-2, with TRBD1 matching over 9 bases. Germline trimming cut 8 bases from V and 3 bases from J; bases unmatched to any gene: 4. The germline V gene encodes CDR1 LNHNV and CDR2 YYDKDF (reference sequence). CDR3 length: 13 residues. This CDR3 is CATRTGEYYGYTF. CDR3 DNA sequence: TGTGCCACCCGGACAGGGGAGTACTATGGCTACACCTTC.

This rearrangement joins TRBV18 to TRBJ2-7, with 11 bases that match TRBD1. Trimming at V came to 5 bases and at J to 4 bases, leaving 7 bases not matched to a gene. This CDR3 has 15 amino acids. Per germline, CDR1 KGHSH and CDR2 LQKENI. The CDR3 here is CASSSGQGAYYEQYF. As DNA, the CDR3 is TGTGCCAGCTCAAGTGGACAGGGGGCATATTACGAGCAGTACTTC. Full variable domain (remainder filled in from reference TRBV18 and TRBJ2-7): NAGVMQNPRHLVRRRGQEARLRCSPMKGHSHVYWYRQLPEEGLKFMVYLQKENIIDESGMPKERFSAEFPKEGPSILRIQQVVRGDSAAYFCASSSGQGAYYEQYFGPGTRLTVT.

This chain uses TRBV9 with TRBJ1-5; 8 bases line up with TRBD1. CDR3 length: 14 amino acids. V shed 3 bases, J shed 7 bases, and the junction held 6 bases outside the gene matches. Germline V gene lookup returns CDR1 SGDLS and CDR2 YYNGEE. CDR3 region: CASSADRGRQPQHF. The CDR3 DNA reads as TGTGCCAGCAGCGCTGACAGGGGCAGACAGCCCCAGCATTTT.

The CDR3 loop is CASSVQDAYEQYF. For the CDR3, the DNA is TGTGCCAGCAGCGTCCAAGATGCGTACGAGCAGTACTTC. The rearrangement uses TRBV9 and TRBJ2-7; D uncertain. V lost 2 bases to trimming and J lost 4 bases, with 10 bases between them. The CDR3 contains 13 residues. The germline V gene has CDR1 SGDLS and CDR2 YYNGEE.

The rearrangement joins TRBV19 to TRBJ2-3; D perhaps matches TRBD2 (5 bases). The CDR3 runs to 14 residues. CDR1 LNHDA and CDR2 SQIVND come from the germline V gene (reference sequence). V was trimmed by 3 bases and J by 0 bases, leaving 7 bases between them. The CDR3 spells CASSIRLSTDTQYF. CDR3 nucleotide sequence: TGTGCCAGTAGTATTCGACTAAGCACAGATACGCAGTATTTT.

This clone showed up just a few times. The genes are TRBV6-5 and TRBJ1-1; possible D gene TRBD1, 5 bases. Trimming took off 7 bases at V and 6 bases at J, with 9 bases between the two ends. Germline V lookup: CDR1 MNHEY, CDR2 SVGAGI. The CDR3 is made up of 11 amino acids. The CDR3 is CASTQGSEAFF. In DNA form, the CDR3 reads TGTGCCAGCACCCAGGGCTCTGAAGCTTTCTTT.

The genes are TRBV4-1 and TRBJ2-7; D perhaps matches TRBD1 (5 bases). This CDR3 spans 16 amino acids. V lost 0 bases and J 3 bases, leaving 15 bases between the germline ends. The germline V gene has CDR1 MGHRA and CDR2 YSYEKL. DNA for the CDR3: TGCGCCAGCAGCCAAGAACCCAGGGCCTCTAACTACGAGCAGTACTTC. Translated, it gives CASSQEPRASNYEQYF.

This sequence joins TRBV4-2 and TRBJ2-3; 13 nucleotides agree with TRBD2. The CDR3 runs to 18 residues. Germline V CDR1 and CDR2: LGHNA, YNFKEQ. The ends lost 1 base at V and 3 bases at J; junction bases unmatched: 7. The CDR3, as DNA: TGTGCCAGCAGCCAAGTGAGACTAGCGGGGGGCATTACAGATACGCAGTATTTT. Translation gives CASSQVRLAGGITDTQYF.

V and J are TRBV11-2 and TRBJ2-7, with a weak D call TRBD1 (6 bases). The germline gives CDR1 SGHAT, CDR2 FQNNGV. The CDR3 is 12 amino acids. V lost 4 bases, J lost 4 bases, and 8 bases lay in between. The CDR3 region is CASSSQGYEQYF. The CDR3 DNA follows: TGTGCCAGCAGCTCCCAGGGGTACGAGCAGTACTTC.

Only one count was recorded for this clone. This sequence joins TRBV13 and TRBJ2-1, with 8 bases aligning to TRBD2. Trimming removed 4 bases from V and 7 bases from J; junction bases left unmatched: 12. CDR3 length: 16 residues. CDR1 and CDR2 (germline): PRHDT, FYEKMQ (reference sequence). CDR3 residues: CASSSPRSGEGNEQFF. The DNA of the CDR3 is TGTGCCAGCAGCTCCCCTCGTAGCGGGGAAGGGAATGAGCAGTTCTTC. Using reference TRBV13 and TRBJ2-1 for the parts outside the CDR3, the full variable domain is AAGVIQSPRHLIKEKRETATLKCYPIPRHDTVYWYQQGPGQDPQFLISFYEKMQSDKGSIPDRFSAQQFSDYHSELNMSSLELGDSALYFCASSSPRSGEGNEQFFGPGTRLTVL.

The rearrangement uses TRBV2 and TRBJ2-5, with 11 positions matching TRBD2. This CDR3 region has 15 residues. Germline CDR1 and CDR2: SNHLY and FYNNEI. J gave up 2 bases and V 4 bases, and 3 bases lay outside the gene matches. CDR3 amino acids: CASSGLAGGQETQYF. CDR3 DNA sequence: TGTGCCAGCAGTGGGCTAGCGGGGGGACAAGAGACCCAGTACTTC.

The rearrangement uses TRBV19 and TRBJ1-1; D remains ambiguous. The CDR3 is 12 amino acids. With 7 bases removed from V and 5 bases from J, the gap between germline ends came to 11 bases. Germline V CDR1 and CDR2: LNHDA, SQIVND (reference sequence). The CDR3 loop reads CASMRSGTEAFF. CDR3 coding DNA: TGTGCCAGTATGCGGAGCGGGACTGAAGCTTTCTTT.

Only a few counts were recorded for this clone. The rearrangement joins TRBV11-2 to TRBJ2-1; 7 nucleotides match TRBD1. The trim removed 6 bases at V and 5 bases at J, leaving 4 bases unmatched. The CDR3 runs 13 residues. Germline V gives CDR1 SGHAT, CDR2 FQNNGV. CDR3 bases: TGTGCCAGCAGAAGAGGACAGGACAATGAGCAGTTCTTC. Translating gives CASRRGQDNEQFF.

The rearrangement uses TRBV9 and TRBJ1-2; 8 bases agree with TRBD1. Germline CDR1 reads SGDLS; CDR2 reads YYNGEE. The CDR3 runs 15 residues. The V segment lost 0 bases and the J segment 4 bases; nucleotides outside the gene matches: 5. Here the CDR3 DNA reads TGTGCCAGCAGCGTAGGTCCAGGGACAGGCTATGGCTACACCTTC. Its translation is CASSVGPGTGYGYTF. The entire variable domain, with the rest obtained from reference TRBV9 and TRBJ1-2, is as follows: DSGVTQTPKHLITATGQRVTLRCSPRSGDLSVYWYQQSLDQGLQFLIQYYNGEERAKGNILERFSAQQFPDLHSELNLSSLELGDSALYFCASSVGPGTGYGYTFGSGTRLTVV.

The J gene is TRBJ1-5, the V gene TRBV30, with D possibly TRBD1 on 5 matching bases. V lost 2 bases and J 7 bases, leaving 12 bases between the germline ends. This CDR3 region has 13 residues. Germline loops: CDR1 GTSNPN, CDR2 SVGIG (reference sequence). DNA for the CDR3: TGTGCCTGGAGTCACGGGCGGGGGCAGCCCCAGCATTTT. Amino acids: CAWSHGRGQPQHF.

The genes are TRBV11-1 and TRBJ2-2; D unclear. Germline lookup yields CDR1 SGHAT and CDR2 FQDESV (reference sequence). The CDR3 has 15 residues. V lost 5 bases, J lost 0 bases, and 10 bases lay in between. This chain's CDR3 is CASSAGIANTGELFF. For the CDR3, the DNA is TGTGCCAGCAGCGCAGGAATCGCGAACACCGGGGAGCTGTTTTTT.

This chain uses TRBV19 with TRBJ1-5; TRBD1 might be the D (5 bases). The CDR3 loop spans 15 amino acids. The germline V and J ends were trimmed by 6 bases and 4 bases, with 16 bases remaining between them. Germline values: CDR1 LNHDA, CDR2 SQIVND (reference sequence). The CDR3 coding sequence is TGTGCCAGTAGGTCGGGGGACTTCGATAATCAGCCCCAGCATTTT. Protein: CASRSGDFDNQPQHF.

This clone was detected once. Written as DNA, the CDR3 is TGTGCCAGCGGGGCCACAGGGGCCAACGTCCTGACTTTC. Translating it yields CASGATGANVLTF. This sequence joins TRBV7-3 and TRBJ2-6; tentative D call: TRBD1 (5 bases). The V gene lost 8 bases and the J gene lost 4 bases, with 9 bases spanning the gap. Germline V lookup: CDR1 SGHTA, CDR2 FQGTGA. This CDR3 has 13 amino acids.

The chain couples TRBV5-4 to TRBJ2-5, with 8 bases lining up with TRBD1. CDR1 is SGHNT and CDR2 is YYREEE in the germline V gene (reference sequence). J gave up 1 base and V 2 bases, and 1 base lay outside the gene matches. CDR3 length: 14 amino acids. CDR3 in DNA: TGTGCCAGCAGCTTAGGACAGGGCCAAGAGACCCAGTACTTC. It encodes CASSLGQGQETQYF.

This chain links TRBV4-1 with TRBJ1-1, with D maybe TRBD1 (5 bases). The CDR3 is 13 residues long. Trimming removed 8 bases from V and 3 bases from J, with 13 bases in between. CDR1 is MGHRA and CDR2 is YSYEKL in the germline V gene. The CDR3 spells CASLRGRHTEAFF. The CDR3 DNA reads TGCGCCAGCCTCCGGGGGAGACACACTGAAGCTTTCTTT.

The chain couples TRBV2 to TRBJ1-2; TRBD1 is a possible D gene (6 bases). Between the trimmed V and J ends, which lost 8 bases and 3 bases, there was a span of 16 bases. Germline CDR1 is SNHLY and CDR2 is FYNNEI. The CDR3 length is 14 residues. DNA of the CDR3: TGTGCCAGCGAGGGGACACCCGGGCACTATGGCTACACCTTC. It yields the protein CASEGTPGHYGYTF. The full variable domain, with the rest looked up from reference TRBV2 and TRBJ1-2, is EPEVTQTPSHQVTQMGQEVILRCVPISNHLYFYWYRQILGQKVEFLVSFYNNEISEKSEIFDDQFSVERPDGSNFTLKIRSTKLEDSAMYFCASEGTPGHYGYTFGSGTRLTVV.